These T cell receptor beta chains were read from a single sample in a study of T-cell memory formation after mild COVID-19. From the 5' RACE reads, TCRdb called clonotypes with MiXCR, one entry per CDR3 protein. The repertoire consists of about 600,000 distinct CDR3 sequences, with 20% to 25% occurring once and the leading ten covering around 7.7%. Sequencing was done on a sample of PBMCs or a T cell subset sorted from them (not recorded which). These receptors came from an adult woman who had mild COVID-19 (a few samples of this study predate the infection). Cell type and time point are not known. Both conserved end residues are trimmed from each CDR3. Fields, in order: V gene, CDR3 protein.

v_gene: TRBV7-9; CDR3aa: ASTLGLAGGDQETQY
v_gene: TRBV4-1; CDR3aa: ASSQDGGGNYGYT
v_gene: TRBV12-3/TRBV12-4; CDR3aa: ASSPVGGVSYEQF
v_gene: TRBV4-2; CDR3aa: ASSQPGQGGEQY
v_gene: TRBV27; CDR3aa: ASSTRTSIGTDTQY
v_gene: TRBV20-1; CDR3aa: SASPTSGGVGEQF
v_gene: TRBV9; CDR3aa: ASSVGRVAGELF
v_gene: TRBV7-8; CDR3aa: ASSFFWGELF
v_gene: TRBV20-1; CDR3aa: SAKGGTDNQPQH
v_gene: TRBV5-5; CDR3aa: ASSLAASYRNNEQF
v_gene: TRBV20-1; CDR3aa: SASTGTDTQY
v_gene: TRBV30; CDR3aa: AWGQGGNQPQH
v_gene: TRBV20-1; CDR3aa: SARTPGTDTQY
v_gene: TRBV5-1; CDR3aa: ASSLAGQVSSYEQY
v_gene: TRBV4-2; CDR3aa: ASSPRSGLAGPGEQY
v_gene: TRBV21-1; CDR3aa: ASSKGLGQDKNTQY
v_gene: TRBV27; CDR3aa: ASSLLTSGSLGEQF
v_gene: TRBV5-1; CDR3aa: ASSHEGFAYEQY
v_gene: TRBV12-5; CDR3aa: ASGPGQGWQETQY
v_gene: TRBV5-5; CDR3aa: ASSVGHGYSGANVLT
v_gene: TRBV20-1; CDR3aa: SSDPWGTEAF
v_gene: TRBV7-3; CDR3aa: ASSWGQGAKNEQF